Detailed here is one T cell receptor beta chain. A single count supports this clone. No antigen is known for it. Per-base qualities were not stored, and no clone one base away is much larger. Collaborating institutions collected whole blood in K2EDTA tubes following their own protocols. For TCRbeta analysis, collaborators shipped samples as frozen whole blood, isolated PBMCs, or DNA extracted from either of those sample types. CDR1 and CDR2 were assigned from the germline V gene as SGHRS and YFSETQ. Reading from cysteine to phenylalanine, the CDR3 counts 15 amino acids. The retained sequence is limited to the CDR3, 45 bases, with the frame set at the first base. V was cut back by 0 bases and J by 5 bases, leaving a gap of 11 bases between them. The immunoSEQ Assay, a bias-controlled multiplex PCR, was used to amplify TCRbeta CDR3 regions from genomic DNA. The published analysis was carried out like this. Nucleated cell counts per sample were estimated from amplification of reference gene primers within the assay. To quantify the absolute abundance of each unique TCRbeta CDR3 rearrangement, sequence reads were collapsed and filtered. For each sample, productive Simpson clonality was calculated by taking the square root of Simpson's diversity index across productive rearrangements. Imported from immuneACCESS, the table was reduced by TCRdb to in-frame sequences with V and J called. These copies leave out some clones; in studies compared against another copy, an unresolved V gene accounts for under half, and the cause of the remainder is not known. V and J calls and clone size are copied from that table; D and trimming were computed from the DNA. Across this sample there are 74,000 or so clones, with 89% seen only once. Roughly 7.6% of the sample is in the top ten clones.

The data are from a study of blood T cell repertoires in COVID-19 (dated by TCRdb to about 2020). Turning to the overall study: Samples covering the acute and convalescent phases of COVID-19 were provided by collaborators in the United States, Italy and Spain. The prospective study material was composed of cDNA or gDNA derived from T cells, B-cell-depleted T cells, or PBMCs. Nearly every sample came with metadata listing a de-identified subject ID, COVID-19 status, age in years and sex. Samples were obtained from the ongoing ImmuneRACE study (first 160 participants) and from about 1,300 subjects provided by 6 global collaborators. The repertoires were released in a freely available public database meant as a resource for research on the immune response to SARS-CoV-2. Deeply sampled blood TCRbeta repertoires from subjects exposed to, actively infected with, or recovered from COVID-19 were included in the dataset. HLA class I and class II types, where available, came from metadata supplied by the sample provider rather than from assay-based typing. Results and caveats for the whole study, not just this receptor: Clinical and demographic metadata were provided uncurated, with the amount varying by source and participant.

The specimen was peripheral blood. The clonotype was recovered from a man over 45 with active COVID-19. The chain was built from TRBV5-1 and TRBJ1-4, and perhaps TRBD1 as D gene, on 6 matching bases. Here is the DNA: TGCGCCAGCAGCTTGGGCCCAGGGGACAATGAAAAACTGTTTTTT. The encoded protein is CASSLGPGDNEKLFF.